The source of this T cell receptor beta chain is a study of technical replicates of blood from a few donors. The data were produced by immunoSEQ multiplex PCR, yet TCRdb's version contains in-frame clones alone and is incomplete. The data contain tens of thousands of clones, about 96% of them singletons. The CDR3 has 15 amino acids. Germline loops: CDR1 MRHNA, CDR2 SNTAGT. V was pared by 5 bases and J by 4 bases, with 14 bases between. Material: T cells isolated from PBMCs. The chain recombines TRBV6-4 with TRBJ2-2; D gene ambiguous. The receptor was derived from a human donor in good health. The CDR3 region is CASSTDTYGTGELFF. The DNA for the CDR3 is TGTGCCAGCAGTACCGACACCTATGGCACCGGGGAGCTGTTTTTT.